This TCR beta chain appears in the sequencing data of a study of vaccination and CD4 T cells after COVID-19. This clonotype showed up just once. Its antigen is not known. The treatment: approximately nine-day PBMC culture with coronavirus spike peptide pools or control peptides (ViraFEST assay). CDR1 and CDR2 from the germline V gene are DFQATT and SNEGSKA (reference sequence). The germline V and J ends were trimmed by 6 bases and 6 bases, with 19 bases remaining between them. This CDR3 has 14 amino acids. The Oncomine TCR Beta short-read assay was applied to DNA of cultured CD4+ T cells. Genomic DNA was taken out of cultured CD4+ T cells by extraction. TCRdb processed the PCR reads anew with MiXCR; each CDR3 protein has one entry. The data contain around 15,000 distinct CDR3 sequences, 65% to 75% of them singletons.

This TCR was sampled from a human donor who had recovered from COVID-19. This sequence joins TRBV20-1 and TRBJ2-3, with D tentatively TRBD2 (5 bases). The sample taken for sequencing was CD4+ T cells from blood, cultured in vitro. The CDR3 DNA reads as TGCAGTGCCAGGTTTGGGAGTTTTACGGATACGCAGTATTTT. Amino acids: CSARFGSFTDTQYF.